A single sample gave rise to the 8 T cell receptor beta chains below, sequenced in a study of shared clonotypes between healthy human individuals. TCRdb's table, derived via immunoSEQ multiplex PCR, lists solely in-frame clones and lacks some. The data contain approximately 700,000 clones, around 73% of them seen just once; the ten biggest clones take up around 2%. Material for sequencing was memory CD4+ T cells sorted from blood. Subset meaning: CD45RA-negative fraction. These TCRs come from a woman aged 25 to 45 in good health.

This chain uses TRBV9 with TRBJ2-7; 10 bases align to TRBD1. The CDR3 is made up of 15 amino acids. The germline V gene encodes CDR1 SGDLS and CDR2 YYNGEE. After removal of 3 bases from V and 6 bases from J, the junction contained 9 bases not matched to a gene. The chain's CDR3 is CASSGAGTGVGEQYF. DNA of the CDR3: TGTGCCAGCAGCGGCGCCGGGACAGGGGTCGGCGAGCAGTACTTC.

The count of this clone is one. The chain has TRBV6-5 and TRBJ2-3; D gene uncertain. Trimming shortened V by 0 bases and J by 5 bases, and 6 bases separated the two germline ends. The CDR3 is 13 amino acids. Germline V CDR1 and CDR2: MNHEY, SVGAGI. DNA for the CDR3: TGTGCCAGCAGTTACTCGACGAGAGATACGCAGTATTTT. Amino acids: CASSYSTRDTQYF.

J is TRBJ1-2 and V is TRBV28; D gene ambiguous. Trimming removed 2 bases at V and 7 bases at J, with 11 bases between. The CDR3 extends over 13 amino acids. In germline, CDR1 is MDHEN, CDR2 SYDVKM. CDR3 in amino acids: CASSLQVDRGYTF. The CDR3 DNA is TGTGCCAGCAGTTTACAGGTGGACCGTGGCTACACCTTC.

The chain recombines TRBV11-2 with TRBJ2-7; D is possibly TRBD2 (5 bases). This CDR3 is 14 amino acids long. V lost 4 bases and J lost 6, with 16 bases in between. The germline gives CDR1 SGHAT, CDR2 FQNNGV. CDR3 in amino acids: CASSSTGVTGEQYF. DNA of the CDR3: TGTGCCAGCAGCTCAACCGGGGTTACCGGCGAGCAGTACTTC.

The V gene is TRBV2, the J gene TRBJ2-5; unclear D gene. Looked up from germline, CDR1 is SNHLY and CDR2 is FYNNEI. CDR3 length: 13 amino acids. The V and J ends lost 4 bases and 1 base respectively, with 7 bases between them. CDR3 sequence reads: CASSARLQETQYF. CDR3 coding DNA: TGTGCCAGCAGTGCGAGGCTCCAAGAGACCCAGTACTTC.

The chain has TRBV2 and TRBJ2-7, with 11 bases that match TRBD2. This CDR3 region has 17 residues. Trimming removed 10 bases from V and 4 bases from J; junction bases left unmatched: 18. CDR1 and CDR2 from the germline V gene are SNHLY and FYNNEI. Written as DNA, the CDR3 is TGTGCCATACAATCACCCGCTAGCGGGAGGAGTATGTACGAGCAGTACTTC. This sequence encodes CAIQSPASGRSMYEQYF.

This clone was seen a handful of times. The chain has TRBV15 and TRBJ1-3, with D possibly matching TRBD1 (6 bases). Germline loops: CDR1 LNHNV, CDR2 YYDKDF (reference sequence). Between the trimmed V and J ends, which lost 5 bases and 4 bases, there was a span of 12 bases. This CDR3 comprises 14 residues. The CDR3, as DNA: TGTGCCACCAGCGGATACAGGGCGGGAAACACCATATATTTT. Protein product: CATSGYRAGNTIYF.

The chain is built from TRBV30 and TRBJ2-3; 7 bases are shared with TRBD2. With V trimmed by 4 bases and J by 3 bases, 4 bases remained unmatched. The germline V gene encodes CDR1 GTSNPN and CDR2 SVGIG (reference sequence). The CDR3 runs 13 residues. CDR3 sequence reads: CAWTAGMTDTQYF. Here the CDR3 DNA reads TGTGCCTGGACAGCGGGAATGACAGATACGCAGTATTTT. Supplemented by reference TRBV30 and TRBJ2-3, the full variable domain reads SQTIHQWPATLVQPVGSPLSLECTVEGTSNPNLYWYRQAAGRGLQLLFYSVGIGQISSEVPQNLSASRPQDRQFILSSKKLLLSDSGFYLCAWTAGMTDTQYFGPGTRLTVL.